This T cell receptor beta chain was identified in a study of cytomegalovirus exposure and HLA in healthy donors. Study findings and constraints: No immune exposure information besides CMV serostatus was available. In a later analysis, parvovirus B19, influenza, CMV and Epstein-Barr virus appeared linked to several top co-occurrence clusters.

The CDR3 covers 14 residues. V shed 2 bases and J 6 bases; nucleotides not matched to a gene: 2. Germline CDR1 reads MNHEY; CDR2 reads SVGAGI. Donors were nominally healthy when sampled, though unrecorded immune exposures were likely. Researchers ran the PCR with 60 Vbeta and 13 Jbeta primers. Assay used: immunoSEQ multiplex PCR; TCRdb lists only in-frame clones, some missing. Here the sample spans more than 100,000 clones, over 60% being singletons. In regard to this clone: Antigen unknown.

This TCR was sampled from a human donor in good health. Sequences were obtained from PBMCs. The gene calls are TRBV6-5 and TRBJ2-2; 8 bases align to TRBD2. The chain's CDR3 is CASSYAGGAGELFF. CDR3 nucleotides: TGTGCCAGCAGTTACGCGGGGGGAGCCGGGGAGCTGTTTTTT.